These 13 T cell receptor beta chains were all obtained from the same sample, sequenced in a study of blood T cell repertoires in COVID-19. Generated by immunoSEQ multiplex PCR, the TCRdb table keeps only in-frame clones and is missing some. Among 200,000 to 250,000 clones listed, around 90% were seen once. The sequencing input was PBMCs or T cells enriched from blood (not recorded which). Receptor source: a woman aged 25 to 39 who had recovered from COVID-19.

The chain recombines TRBV9 with TRBJ2-3, with TRBD2 as a possible D gene (6 bases). Germline CDR1 is SGDLS and CDR2 is YYNGEE. The V gene lost 4 bases and the J gene lost 2 bases, with 17 bases spanning the gap. The CDR3 has 16 amino acids. CDR3 loop: CASSPPTRGITDTQYF. The CDR3 DNA sequence: TGTGCCAGCAGCCCGCCGACGCGGGGCATCACAGATACGCAGTATTTT.

In its sample, this clone was seen once. This chain joins TRBV10-3 and TRBJ2-2, with D possibly being TRBD1 (6 bases). CDR1 and CDR2 (germline): ENHRY, SYGVKD. The CDR3 is made up of 13 amino acids. The germline V and J ends were trimmed by 5 bases and 7 bases, with 11 bases remaining between them. In nucleotides, the CDR3 is TGTGCCATCAGTAAAACAGGGAACGGGGAGCTGTTTTTT. This sequence encodes CAISKTGNGELFF.

The chain has TRBV3-1 (or the pseudogene TRBV3-2) and TRBJ1-6; D uncertain. This CDR3 is 14 amino acids long. The V and J ends lost 1 base and 7 bases respectively, with 8 bases between them. Germline V gene lookup returns CDR1 LGHDT and CDR2 YNNKEL (reference sequence). CDR3 sequence: CASSQGAQNSPLHF. As DNA, the CDR3 is TGTGCCAGCAGCCAAGGGGCCCAAAATTCACCCCTCCACTTT.

V and J are TRBV5-1 and TRBJ2-7, with TRBD2 identical over 9 bases. The CDR3 contains 14 residues. Germline CDR1 and CDR2: SGHRS and YFSETQ. V trimming: 2 bases; J trimming: 3 bases; junction bases outside the gene matches: 3. CDR3 in amino acids: CASSLAGGLYEQYF. The CDR3 coding sequence is TGCGCCAGCAGCTTAGCGGGGGGACTCTACGAGCAGTACTTC.

V gene TRBV9 combines with J gene TRBJ2-3; D unresolved. The CDR3 contains 14 residues. V was trimmed by 0 bases and J by 6 bases, leaving 11 bases between them. CDR1 is SGDLS, CDR2 YYNGEE, per germline. CDR3 DNA sequence: TGTGCCAGCAGCGTAGCAGGAAATCTGGATACGCAGTATTTT. This gives the protein CASSVAGNLDTQYF.

A few counts support this clone. The chain recombines TRBV7-2 with TRBJ1-6, with D uncertain. Germline-derived CDR1 and CDR2 are SGHTA and FQGNSA. The germline V and J ends were trimmed by 1 base and 3 bases, with 4 bases remaining between them. The CDR3 is 14 amino acids. CDR3 nucleotide sequence: TGTGCCAGCAGCTTAGTCAGCTATAATTCACCCCTCCACTTT. It specifies CASSLVSYNSPLHF.

The sample holds many counts of this clone. The genes are TRBV7-2 and TRBJ2-7; 8 bases map to TRBD1. Per germline, CDR1 SGHTA and CDR2 FQGNSA. Trimming at V came to 5 bases and at J to 3 bases, leaving 9 bases not matched to a gene. The CDR3 covers 15 residues. Here the CDR3 reads CASSPTTGVNYEQYF. CDR3 DNA sequence: TGTGCCAGCAGCCCTACGACAGGGGTAAACTACGAGCAGTACTTC.

This chain joins TRBV2 and TRBJ1-6; tentative D call: TRBD1 (5 bases). Per the germline V gene, CDR1 is SNHLY and CDR2 is FYNNEI. The CDR3 length is 16 residues. The V and J ends lost 4 bases and 3 bases respectively, with 13 bases between them. The CDR3, as DNA: TGTGCCAGCAGTGGTGGGGAGGGGTTCTATAATTCACCCCTCCACTTT. Its translation: CASSGGEGFYNSPLHF.

V and J are TRBV4-2 and TRBJ2-3; possibly TRBD2 for D (5 bases). Looked up from germline, CDR1 is LGHNA and CDR2 is YNFKEQ. The CDR3 has 15 amino acids. V was cut by 2 bases and J by 2 bases, with 11 bases left in between. CDR3 amino acids: CASSQFSGITDTQYF. CDR3 DNA sequence: TGTGCCAGCAGCCAATTTTCGGGGATCACAGATACGCAGTATTTT.

The V and J genes are TRBV12-3 or TRBV12-4 and TRBJ2-5; 7 nucleotides align to TRBD1. The CDR3 is 13 residues long. V lost 4 bases to trimming and J lost 3 bases; unmatched junction nucleotides: 2. CDR3 in DNA: TGTGCCAGCAGTTGGGGACAGAAAGAGACCCAGTACTTC. Translation gives CASSWGQKETQYF.

The rearrangement uses TRBV19 and TRBJ2-7, with D possibly matching TRBD1 (5 bases). Germline V CDR1 and CDR2: LNHDA, SQIVND (reference sequence). The germline V and J ends were trimmed by 9 bases and 0 bases, with 15 bases remaining between them. There are 14 residues in the CDR3. The CDR3: CASREQVSSYEQYF. CDR3 nucleotide sequence: TGTGCCAGCAGGGAACAGGTGAGCTCCTACGAGCAGTACTTC.

This chain connects TRBV11-2 to TRBJ2-7, with 12 positions matching TRBD2. CDR3 size: 17 residues. Germline CDR1 SGHAT, CDR2 FQNNGV. The V and J ends lost 0 bases and 4 bases, in that order; junction bases with no gene match: 7. As DNA, the CDR3 is TGTGCCAGCAGCTTAGAGCCGACTAGCGGGGGAAGGTACGAGCAGTACTTC. It codes for CASSLEPTSGGRYEQYF.

The sample holds one count of this clone. This chain links TRBV27 with TRBJ1-1; tentatively, D is TRBD1 (5 bases). Per the germline V gene, CDR1 is MNHEY and CDR2 is SMNVEV (reference sequence). Trimming cost V 8 bases and J 4 bases, with 14 bases left between them. This CDR3 is 13 amino acids long. This CDR3 is CASRGGRGTEAFF. CDR3 coding DNA: TGTGCCAGCCGCGGGGGGAGGGGCACTGAAGCTTTCTTT.